This T cell receptor beta chain is from a study of response to subunit inactivated influenza vaccine. The study's findings and limits: The study's authors posited that every seasonal influenza vaccination enlists few new T cells.

TCRdb called the RT-PCR reads again in MiXCR, with one record for every CDR3 protein. This table holds 800,000 or so distinct CDR3 sequences, around 21% found once. CDR1 is SGHTA, CDR2 FQGNSA, per germline. This CDR3 is built from 16 residues. The V gene end was trimmed by 6 bases and the J gene end by 9 bases; junction bases not matched to a gene: 11. Regarding this clonotype: Antigen: not known.

The rearrangement links TRBV7-2 to TRBJ2-1, with TRBD2 matching over 13 bases. The TCR sequence derives from a man between 45 and 60 years old who received an inactivated influenza vaccine. The source material was PBMCs from blood, sampled more than 4 days after vaccination. CDR3 loop: CASSQTGTSGMFEQFF. As DNA, the CDR3 is TGTGCCAGCAGTCAAACCGGGACTAGCGGGATGTTTGAGCAGTTCTTC.